This T cell receptor (beta chain) was sequenced during a study of T cells in Graves' hyperthyroidism and ophthalmopathy (dated by TCRdb to between 2017 and 2020). A note on the overall study: Peripheral blood samples were taken at the time of initial diagnosis, prior to any treatment. TCR V-J signatures able to tell the groups apart were searched for in a discovery cohort of about a hundred patients, of whom about 40 had Graves' ophthalmopathy and 55 to 60 had stable Graves' hyperthyroidism. Prospective prediction of ophthalmopathy was tested in an independent validation cohort of fewer than 20 hyperthyroidism patients and around 16 patients who later progressed to ophthalmopathy. The 75 to 100 discovery patients were randomly split 7:3 into training and test sets. In roughly six Graves' hyperthyroidism patients, the study also compared T-cell repertoires from thyroid tissue with T-cell repertoires from blood. Following sampling, methimazole starting at 30 mg daily was given to hyperthyroidism patients, and high-dose intravenous methylprednisolone was given to ophthalmopathy patients. TCR Vbeta CDR3 sequencing of 130 to 150 peripheral blood samples (43 ophthalmopathy, 75 or so hyperthyroidism and approximately 17 progressor patients) is reported in the paper.

The TCR beta CDR3 regions were amplified from the RNA transcripts. The first round of RT-PCR for the TCR CDR3 was performed with the HTBI primer set and the Qiagen OneStep RT-PCR kit. Libraries were constructed in a second round of multiplex PCR, after which size selection and purification were performed. Sequencing of the libraries was done on an Illumina HiSeq2000 using paired-end 100 bp reads. On the study's bioinformatics: SOAPnuke was used to process the raw data, with reads discarded if the reads contained adapters or uncalled bases, had a mean Phred below 15, or lacked an exact constant-primer or identifier match. High-quality paired reads were merged using COPE v1.2.5, and each unique nucleotide sequence was defined as a clonotype. MiTCR v1.1 was used to align the clonotypes against IMGT TRBV, TRBD and TRBJ reference segments. The analysis was restricted to V-J combinations with a frequency above 0.0001, which together covered around 99% of the repertoires. A TCS score was defined as the ratio between F50 (clonal expansion) and ExV (chaos), using BLOSUM62-based TCRdist between CDR3 peptides within each V-J. Welch's t-statistics and random forest reduced roughly 540 V-J features to 13, which were used in a naive Bayes classifier (R e1071). The similarity between thyroid and blood repertoires was quantified using the Morisita-Horn index. TCRdb applied fastp at Q25 and MiXCR to the public reads, then kept only in-frame beta chains. A single entry per CDR3 protein holds the most common genes and DNA from its merged rows. In this record, the V and J calls reflect TCRdb's handling and not the investigators' own analysis. The sample data list 45,000 to 75,000 distinct CDR3 sequences, and around half of these were observed just once. Jointly, the top ten make up around an eighth of the sample.

What the authors observed across the whole study: Most expanded thyroid clonotypes (frequency above 0.001) were also found in blood, which suggests that blood repertoires may mirror thyroid immune responses. No statistical method was used to set the sample size in advance, and investigators knew the group allocation. A model built on a 13 V-J signature distinguished ophthalmopathy from stable hyperthyroidism, reaching roughly 88% sensitivity and about 81% specificity in cross-validation and 80%/75% in testing. In validation, progression to ophthalmopathy was predicted by the model with nearly 71% sensitivity and about 72% specificity, a median of approximately 6.5 months before onset.

This clonotype was seen many times. This clone's antigen is unknown. There are no base qualities to consult, and no much larger clone falls within one base. The germline V gene provides CDR1 SGHRS and CDR2 YFSETQ. Relative to germline, V is 0 bases shorter and J is 1 base shorter, with 7 bases between their ends. Including the terminal cysteine and phenylalanine, the CDR3 comprises 14 residues. Only the CDR3 DNA is retained, 42 bases long and in frame from the first base. Ophthalmopathy patients had moderately to severely active disease, Clinical Activity Score of at least 3, NOSPECS grade of at least 4, and duration under 3 months. Any patient with an uncontrolled infection, another autoimmune disease, pregnancy or lactation was excluded. Clinical symptoms, serum thyroxine and TRAb, thyroid ultrasound, and orbital computed tomography formed the basis for the diagnoses. Ficoll-Paque density gradient centrifugation was used to isolate PBMCs from approximately 10 ml of fresh peripheral blood. Total RNA was extracted with Trizol reagent, and quality was checked on an Agilent 2100 Bioanalyzer.

Sequencing used blood. The rearranged segments are TRBV5-1 and TRBJ1-1, with no confident D gene call. The receptor comes from a woman in her twenties or thirties with Graves' ophthalmopathy. The nucleotides are TGCGCCAGCAGCTTGGTGGGGAGGAACACTGAAGCTTTCTTT. Its translation is CASSLVGRNTEAFF.